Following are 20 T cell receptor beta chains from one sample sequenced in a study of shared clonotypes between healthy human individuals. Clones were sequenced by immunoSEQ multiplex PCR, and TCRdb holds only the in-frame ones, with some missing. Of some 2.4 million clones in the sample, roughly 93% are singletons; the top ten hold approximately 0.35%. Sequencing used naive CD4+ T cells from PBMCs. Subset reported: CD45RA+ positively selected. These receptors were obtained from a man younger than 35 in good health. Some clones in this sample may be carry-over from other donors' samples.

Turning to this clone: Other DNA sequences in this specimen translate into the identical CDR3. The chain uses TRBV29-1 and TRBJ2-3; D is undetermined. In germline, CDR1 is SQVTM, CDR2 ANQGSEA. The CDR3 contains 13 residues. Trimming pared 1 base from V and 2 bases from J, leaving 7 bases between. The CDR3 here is CSVEGRYTDTQYF. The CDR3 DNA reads TGCAGCGTTGAAGGTAGATACACAGATACGCAGTATTTT.

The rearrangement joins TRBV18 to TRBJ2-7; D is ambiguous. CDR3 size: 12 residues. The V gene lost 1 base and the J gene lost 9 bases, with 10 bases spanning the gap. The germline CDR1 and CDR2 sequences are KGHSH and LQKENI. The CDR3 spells CASSPQPPGQYF. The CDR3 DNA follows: TGTGCCAGCTCACCACAACCCCCCGGGCAGTACTTC.

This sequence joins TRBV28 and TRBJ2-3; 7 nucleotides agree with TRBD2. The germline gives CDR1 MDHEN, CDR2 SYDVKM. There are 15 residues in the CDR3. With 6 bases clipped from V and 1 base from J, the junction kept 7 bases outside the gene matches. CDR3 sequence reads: CASRPGGGGTDTQYF. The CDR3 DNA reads TGTGCCAGCAGACCGGGCGGGGGTGGCACAGATACGCAGTATTTT.

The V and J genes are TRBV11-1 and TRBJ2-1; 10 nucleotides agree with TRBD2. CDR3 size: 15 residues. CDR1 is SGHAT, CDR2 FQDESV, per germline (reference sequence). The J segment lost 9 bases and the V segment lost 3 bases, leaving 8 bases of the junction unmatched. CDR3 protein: CASSFGLAGASEQFF. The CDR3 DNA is TGTGCCAGCAGCTTCGGCCTAGCGGGAGCAAGTGAGCAGTTCTTC.

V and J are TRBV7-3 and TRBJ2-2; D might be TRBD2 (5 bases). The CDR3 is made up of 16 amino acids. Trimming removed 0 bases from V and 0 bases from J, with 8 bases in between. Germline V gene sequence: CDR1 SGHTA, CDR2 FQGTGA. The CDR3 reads CASSLTIGTNTGELFF. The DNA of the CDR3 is TGTGCCAGCAGCTTAACAATCGGGACGAACACCGGGGAGCTGTTTTTT.

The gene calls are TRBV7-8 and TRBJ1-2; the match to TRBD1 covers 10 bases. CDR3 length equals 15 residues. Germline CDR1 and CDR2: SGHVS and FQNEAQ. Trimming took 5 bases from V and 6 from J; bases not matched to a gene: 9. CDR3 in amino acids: CASSPRQGAIHGYTF. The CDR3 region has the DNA TGTGCCAGCAGCCCGCGACAGGGGGCGATCCATGGCTACACCTTC. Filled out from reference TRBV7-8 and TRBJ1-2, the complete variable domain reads GAGVSQSPRYKVAKRGQDVALRCDPISGHVSLFWYQQALGQGPEFLTYFQNEAQLDKSGLPSDRFFAERPEGSVSTLKIQRTQQEDSAVYLCASSPRQGAIHGYTFGSGTRLTVV.

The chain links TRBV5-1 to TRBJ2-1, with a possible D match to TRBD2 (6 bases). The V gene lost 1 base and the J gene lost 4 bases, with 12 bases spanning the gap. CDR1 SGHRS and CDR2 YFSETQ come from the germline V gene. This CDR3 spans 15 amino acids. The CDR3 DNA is TGCGCCAGCAGCTTGACTAGCAACGAATACAATGAGCAGTTCTTC. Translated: CASSLTSNEYNEQFF. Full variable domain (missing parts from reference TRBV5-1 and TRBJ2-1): KAGVTQTPRYLIKTRGQQVTLSCSPISGHRSVSWYQQTPGQGLQFLFEYFSETQRNKGNFPGRFSGRQFSNSRSEMNVSTLELGDSALYLCASSLTSNEYNEQFFGPGTRLTVL.

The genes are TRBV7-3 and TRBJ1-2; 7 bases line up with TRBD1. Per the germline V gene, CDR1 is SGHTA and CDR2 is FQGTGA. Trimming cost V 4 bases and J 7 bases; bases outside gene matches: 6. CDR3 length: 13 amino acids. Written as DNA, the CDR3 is TGTGCCAGCAGCTCGAGACAGGGAGGTGGCTACACCTTC. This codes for CASSSRQGGGYTF.

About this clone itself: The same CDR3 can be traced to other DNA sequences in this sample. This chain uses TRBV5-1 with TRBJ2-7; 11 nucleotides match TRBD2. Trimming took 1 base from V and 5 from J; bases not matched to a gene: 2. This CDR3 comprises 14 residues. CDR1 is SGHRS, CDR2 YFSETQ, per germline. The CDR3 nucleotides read TGCGCCAGCAGCTTGCTAGCGGGAGGAGACGAGCAGTACTTC. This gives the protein CASSLLAGGDEQYF.

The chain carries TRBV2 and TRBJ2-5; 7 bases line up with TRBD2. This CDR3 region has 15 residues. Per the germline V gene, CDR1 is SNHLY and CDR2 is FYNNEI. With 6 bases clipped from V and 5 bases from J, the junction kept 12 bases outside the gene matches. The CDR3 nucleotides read TGTGCCAGCAGCTTCGGACTAGTGGAGAGGGAGACCCAGTACTTC. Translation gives CASSFGLVERETQYF.

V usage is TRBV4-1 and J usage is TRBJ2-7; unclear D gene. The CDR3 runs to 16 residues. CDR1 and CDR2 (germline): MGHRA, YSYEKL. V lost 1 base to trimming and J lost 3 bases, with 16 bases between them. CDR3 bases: TGCGCCAGCAGCCAAGTTACCCGAAAGAATGGCTACGAGCAGTACTTC. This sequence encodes CASSQVTRKNGYEQYF.

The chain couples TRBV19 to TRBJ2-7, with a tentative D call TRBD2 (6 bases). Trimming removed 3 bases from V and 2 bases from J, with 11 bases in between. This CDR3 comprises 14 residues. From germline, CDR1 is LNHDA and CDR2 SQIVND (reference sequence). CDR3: CASSMASETYEQYF. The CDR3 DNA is TGTGCCAGTAGTATGGCTAGCGAGACCTACGAGCAGTACTTC.

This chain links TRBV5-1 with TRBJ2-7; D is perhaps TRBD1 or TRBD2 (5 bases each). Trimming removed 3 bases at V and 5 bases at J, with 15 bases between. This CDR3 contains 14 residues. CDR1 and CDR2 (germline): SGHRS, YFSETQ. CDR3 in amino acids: CASSSVAGRDEQYF. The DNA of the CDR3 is TGCGCCAGCAGCTCCGTGGCAGGGCGGGACGAGCAGTACTTC.

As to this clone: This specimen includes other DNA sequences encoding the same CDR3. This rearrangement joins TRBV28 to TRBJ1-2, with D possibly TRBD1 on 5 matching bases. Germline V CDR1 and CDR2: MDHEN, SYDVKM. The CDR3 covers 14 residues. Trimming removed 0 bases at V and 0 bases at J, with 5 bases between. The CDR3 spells CASSLWGPNYGYTF. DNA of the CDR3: TGTGCCAGCAGTTTATGGGGGCCTAACTATGGCTACACCTTC.

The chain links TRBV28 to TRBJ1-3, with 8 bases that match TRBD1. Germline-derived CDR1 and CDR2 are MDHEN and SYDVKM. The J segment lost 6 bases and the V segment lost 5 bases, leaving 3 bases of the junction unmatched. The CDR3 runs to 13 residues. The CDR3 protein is CASSVQGVNTIYF. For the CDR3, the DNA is TGTGCCAGCAGTGTACAGGGGGTAAACACCATATATTTT.

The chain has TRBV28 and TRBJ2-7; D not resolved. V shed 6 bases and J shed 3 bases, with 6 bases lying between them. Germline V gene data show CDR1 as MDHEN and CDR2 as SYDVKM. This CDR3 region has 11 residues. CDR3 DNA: TGTGCCAGCAGCTATTACTACGAGCAGTACTTC. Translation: CASSYYYEQYF.

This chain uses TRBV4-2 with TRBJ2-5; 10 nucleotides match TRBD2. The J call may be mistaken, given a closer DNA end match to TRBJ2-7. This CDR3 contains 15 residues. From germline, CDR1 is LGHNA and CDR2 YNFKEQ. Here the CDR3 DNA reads TGTGCCAGCAGCCACAGTCTAGCGGGGGCCTACGAGCAGTACTTC. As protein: CASSHSLAGAYEQYF.

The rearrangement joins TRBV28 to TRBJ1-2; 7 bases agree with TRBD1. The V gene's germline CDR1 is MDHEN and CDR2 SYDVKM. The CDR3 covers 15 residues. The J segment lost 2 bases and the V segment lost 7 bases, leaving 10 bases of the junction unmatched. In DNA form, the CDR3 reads TGTGCCAGCATTAGGGAGGACAGGACAAACTATGGCTACACCTTC. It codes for CASIREDRTNYGYTF.

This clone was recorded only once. CDR3 bases: TGTGCCAGCAGCTTATTAGGCTCGGGTCTGCCTGGGGATGAGCAGTTCTTC. Translating gives CASSLLGSGLPGDEQFF. V usage is TRBV7-3 and J usage is TRBJ2-1; D is unresolved. Germline CDR1 SGHTA, CDR2 FQGTGA. The CDR3 covers 17 residues. V lost 2 bases, J lost 8 bases, and 22 bases lay in between.

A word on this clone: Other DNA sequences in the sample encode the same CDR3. CDR3: CASSFRGETQYF. CDR3 coding DNA: TGTGCCAGCAGCTTTCGTGGAGAGACCCAGTACTTC. This rearrangement joins TRBV7-2 to TRBJ2-5; no reliable D call. Trimming removed 3 bases at V and 4 bases at J, with 6 bases between. Looked up from germline, CDR1 is SGHTA and CDR2 is FQGNSA. CDR3 length equals 12 residues.